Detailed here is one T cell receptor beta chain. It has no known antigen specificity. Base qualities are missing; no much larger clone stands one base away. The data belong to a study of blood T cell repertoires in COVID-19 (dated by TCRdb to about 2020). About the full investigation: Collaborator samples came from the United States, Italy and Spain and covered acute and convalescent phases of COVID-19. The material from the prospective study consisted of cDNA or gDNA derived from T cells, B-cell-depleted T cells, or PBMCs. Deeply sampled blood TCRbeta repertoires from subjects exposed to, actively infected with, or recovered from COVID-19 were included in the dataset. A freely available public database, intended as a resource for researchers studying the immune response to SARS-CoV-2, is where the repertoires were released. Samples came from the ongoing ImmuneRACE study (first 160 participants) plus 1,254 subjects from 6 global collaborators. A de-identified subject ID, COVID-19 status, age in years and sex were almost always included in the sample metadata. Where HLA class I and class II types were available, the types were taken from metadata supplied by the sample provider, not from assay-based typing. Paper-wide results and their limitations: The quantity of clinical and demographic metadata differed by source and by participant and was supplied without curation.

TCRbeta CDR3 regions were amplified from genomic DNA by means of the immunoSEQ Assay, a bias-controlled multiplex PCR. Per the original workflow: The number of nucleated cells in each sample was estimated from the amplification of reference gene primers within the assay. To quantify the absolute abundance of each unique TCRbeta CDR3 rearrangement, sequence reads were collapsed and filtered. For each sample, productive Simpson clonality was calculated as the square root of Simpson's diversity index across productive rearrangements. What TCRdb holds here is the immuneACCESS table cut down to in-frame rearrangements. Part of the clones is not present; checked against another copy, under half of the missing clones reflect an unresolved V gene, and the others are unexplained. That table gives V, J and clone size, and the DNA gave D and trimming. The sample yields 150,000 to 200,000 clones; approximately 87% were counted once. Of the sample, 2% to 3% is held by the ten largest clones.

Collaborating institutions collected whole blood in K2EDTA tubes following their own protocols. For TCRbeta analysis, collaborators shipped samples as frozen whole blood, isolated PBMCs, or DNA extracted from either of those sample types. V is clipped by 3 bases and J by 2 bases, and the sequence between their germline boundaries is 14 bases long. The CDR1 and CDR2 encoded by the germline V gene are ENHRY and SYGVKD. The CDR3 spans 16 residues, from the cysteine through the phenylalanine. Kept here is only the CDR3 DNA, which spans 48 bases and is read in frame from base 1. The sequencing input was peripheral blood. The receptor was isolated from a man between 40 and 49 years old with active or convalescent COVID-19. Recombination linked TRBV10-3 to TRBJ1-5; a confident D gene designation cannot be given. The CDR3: CAISELAADGNQPQHF. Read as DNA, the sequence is TGTGCCATCAGTGAACTGGCGGCAGACGGCAATCAGCCCCAGCATTTT.